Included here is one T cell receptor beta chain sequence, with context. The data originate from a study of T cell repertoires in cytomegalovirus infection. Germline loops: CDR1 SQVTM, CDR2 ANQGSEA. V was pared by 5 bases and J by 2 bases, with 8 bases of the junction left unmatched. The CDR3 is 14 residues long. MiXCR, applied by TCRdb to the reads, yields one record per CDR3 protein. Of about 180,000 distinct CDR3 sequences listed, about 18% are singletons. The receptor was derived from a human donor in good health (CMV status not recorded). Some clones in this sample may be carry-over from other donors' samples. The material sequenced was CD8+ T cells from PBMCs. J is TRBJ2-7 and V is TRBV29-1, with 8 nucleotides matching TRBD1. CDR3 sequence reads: CSVWDRSLTYEQYF. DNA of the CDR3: TGCAGCGTTTGGGACAGGAGCCTTACCTACGAGCAGTACTTC.